The sequence of this TCR beta chain was determined in a study of cytomegalovirus exposure and HLA in healthy donors. A note on this clone: Its matching antigen is unknown.

Researchers ran the PCR with 60 Vbeta and 13 Jbeta primers. The protocol was immunoSEQ multiplex PCR, while the TCRdb copy is restricted to in-frame clones and leaves out a portion. Of roughly 160,000 clones in the sample, roughly 79% were seen once. Study results and limitations: In a later analysis, TCR beta V- and J-gene trimming was associated with a missense DCLRE1C variant.

The CDR3 loop spans 15 amino acids. V lost 2 bases to trimming and J lost 3 bases, with 14 bases between them. In germline, CDR1 is LGHNA, CDR2 YSLEER. The TCR was taken from a woman between 50 and 59 years old in good health and CMV-seronegative. The source material was PBMCs. The gene calls are TRBV4-3 and TRBJ2-7; perhaps TRBD2 as D (5 bases). CDR3: CASSQSGEGNYEQYF. The CDR3 nucleotides read TGCGCCAGCAGCCAATCCGGAGAGGGTAACTACGAGCAGTACTTC.